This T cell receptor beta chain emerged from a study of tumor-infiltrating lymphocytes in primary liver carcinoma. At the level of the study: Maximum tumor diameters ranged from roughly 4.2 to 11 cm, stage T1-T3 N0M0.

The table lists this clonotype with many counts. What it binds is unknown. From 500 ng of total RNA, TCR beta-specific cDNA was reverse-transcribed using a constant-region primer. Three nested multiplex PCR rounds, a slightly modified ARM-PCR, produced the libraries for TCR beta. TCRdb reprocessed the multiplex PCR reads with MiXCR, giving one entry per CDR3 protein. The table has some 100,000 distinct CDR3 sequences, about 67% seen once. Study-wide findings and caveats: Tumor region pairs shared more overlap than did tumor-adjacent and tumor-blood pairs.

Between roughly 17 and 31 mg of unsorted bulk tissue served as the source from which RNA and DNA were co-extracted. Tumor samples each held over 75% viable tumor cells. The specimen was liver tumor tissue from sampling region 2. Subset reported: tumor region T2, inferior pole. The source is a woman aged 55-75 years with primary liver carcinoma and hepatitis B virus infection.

CDR3 DNA sequence: TGTGCCAGCAGTGAAACGGTCAAGAACACTGAAGCTTTCTTT. This translates into CASSETVKNTEAFF. The chain employs TRBV6-1 and TRBJ1-1; no firm D call. Germline values: CDR1 MNHNS, CDR2 SASEGT. The CDR3 totals 14 residues. V was pared by 2 bases and J by 1 base, with 8 bases between.